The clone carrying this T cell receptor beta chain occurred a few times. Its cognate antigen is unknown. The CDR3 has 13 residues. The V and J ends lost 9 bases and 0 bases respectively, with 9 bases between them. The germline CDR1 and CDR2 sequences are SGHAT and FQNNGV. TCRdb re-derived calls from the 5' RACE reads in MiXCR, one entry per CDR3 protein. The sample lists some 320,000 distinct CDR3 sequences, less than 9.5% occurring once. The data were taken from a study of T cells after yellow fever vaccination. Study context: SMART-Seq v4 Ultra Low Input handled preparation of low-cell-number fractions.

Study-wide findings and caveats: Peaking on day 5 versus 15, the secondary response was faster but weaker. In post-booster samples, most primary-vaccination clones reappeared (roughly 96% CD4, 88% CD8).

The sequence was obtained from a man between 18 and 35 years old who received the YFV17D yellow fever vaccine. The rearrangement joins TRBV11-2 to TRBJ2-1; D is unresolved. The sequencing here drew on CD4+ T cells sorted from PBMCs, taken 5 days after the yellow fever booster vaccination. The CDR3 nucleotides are TGTGCCAGTGAGGAGAGCTCCTACAATGAGCAGTTCTTC. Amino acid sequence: CASEESSYNEQFF. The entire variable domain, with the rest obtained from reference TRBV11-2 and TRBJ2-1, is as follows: EAGVAQSPRYKIIEKRQSVAFWCNPISGHATLYWYQQILGQGPKLLIQFQNNGVVDDSQLPKDRFSAERLKGVDSTLKIQPAKLEDSAVYLCASEESSYNEQFFGPGTRLTVL.